Many counts were recorded for the clone carrying this TCR beta chain. The sample comes from a study of regulatory T cells in long-lasting Graves disease. Germline trimming cut 6 bases from V and 4 bases from J; bases unmatched to any gene: 3. The germline gives CDR1 MNHNS, CDR2 SASEGT. CDR3 length: 14 amino acids. As to time point: newly diagnosed GD, antithyroid drugs for less than 3 months. With RNA extracted from PBMCs as input, the TCR library was made. Libraries of TCR beta came from iRepertoire HTBI primers plus Arm-PCR of CDR3 regions. TCRdb re-derived calls from the multiplex PCR reads in MiXCR, one entry per CDR3 protein. Seen here are 450,000 to 650,000 distinct CDR3 sequences, about 16% observed once, and the top ten hold just under 25%. A further study also used this sample, focusing on T cells in Graves' hyperthyroidism and ophthalmopathy.

The chain links TRBV6-1 to TRBJ2-1; 10 bases line up with TRBD1. The origin of this receptor is a middle-aged woman with Graves disease. Sequenced material: peripheral blood mononuclear cells (PBMCs), taken at new diagnosis, from a patient treated with antithyroid drugs. The CDR3 is CASRGTGVYNEQFF. CDR3 DNA: TGTGCCAGCAGGGGGACAGGGGTGTACAATGAGCAGTTCTTC.